The rows below give T cell receptor beta chains drawn from one sample of a study of blood T cell repertoires in COVID-19. Sequenced by immunoSEQ multiplex PCR; TCRdb stores in-frame clones only, minus some. The table has about 150,000 clones, approximately 80% seen once. Sequences were obtained from peripheral blood. These receptors all stem from an older woman with acute or convalescent COVID-19. CDR3s include the opening cysteine and the closing phenylalanine or tryptophan. A D gene is named only where the DNA matches it firmly. Size is stated for part of the rows, as once, few or many counts, or as a class when the clone is expanded.

v_gene	j_gene	d_gene	abundance	CDR3nt	CDR3aa
TRBV10-2	TRBJ2-7	TRBD1	-	TGCGCCAGCACCTCGGACAGGGTGCGCGAGCAGTACTTC	CASTSDRVREQYF
TRBV6-5	TRBJ1-1	-	-	TGTGCCACCTCCCTGGCGGGGAACACTGAAGCTTTCTTT	CATSLAGNTEAFF
TRBV10-1	TRBJ1-4	TRBD1	-	TGCGCCAGCCGCCGGGACAGGGGTGAAAAACTGTTTTTT	CASRRDRGEKLFF
TRBV10-2	TRBJ1-1	-	-	TGCGCCAGCAGTTTGAGGACTGGGGGCTTGAACACTGAAGCTTTCTTT	CASSLRTGGLNTEAFF
TRBV5-1	TRBJ1-1	TRBD1	-	TGCGCCAGCAGCTATCTATCCGGGACAGGGAACACTGAAGCTTTCTTT	CASSYLSGTGNTEAFF
TRBV5-1	TRBJ1-1	-	-	TGCGCCAGCAGCTTACGAGGGATGAACACTGAAGCTTTCTTT	CASSLRGMNTEAFF
TRBV28	TRBJ1-1	-	-	TGTGCCAGCAGTCTGACTCACACTGAAGCTTTCTTT	CASSLTHTEAFF
TRBV30	TRBJ1-1	-	once	TGTGCCTGGAGTGTACTTGTAGGGGTCCCTGAAGCTTTCTTT	CAWSVLVGVPEAFF
TRBV14	TRBJ2-1	-	few	TGTGCCAGCAGCCATGTTACGAGGGAAGAGCAGTTCTTC	CASSHVTREEQFF
TRBV5-1	TRBJ1-6	TRBD1	few	TGCGCCAGCAGCCAAGGACAGGGAGGCTCACCCCTCCACTTT	CASSQGQGGSPLHF
TRBV19	TRBJ1-1	-	-	TGTGCCAGTAGTATGGGGCGCTTGAACACTGAAGCTTTCTTT	CASSMGRLNTEAFF
TRBV20-1	TRBJ1-5	-	-	TGCAGTGCTACAGGGAATCAGCCCCAGCATTTT	CSATGNQPQHF
TRBV14	TRBJ2-3	TRBD2	-	TGTGCCAGCAGCCAAGATGGACTAGCGGGGCCATCAGGTGATACGCAGTATTTT	CASSQDGLAGPSGDTQYF
TRBV5-4	TRBJ2-1	TRBD2	-	TGTGCCAGCACCCAGCCCGGGGGGGGCCTCTACAATGAGCAGTTCTTC	CASTQPGGGLYNEQFF
TRBV2	TRBJ2-5	TRBD2	-	TGTGCCAGCAGTGATCGCGGGGGGCCCCAAGAGACCCAGTACTTC	CASSDRGGPQETQYF
TRBV6-5	TRBJ2-2	TRBD1	-	TGTGCCAGCAGAAGACAGGGAGACACCGGGGAGCTGTTTTTT	CASRRQGDTGELFF
TRBV3-1/TRBV3-2	TRBJ1-6	TRBD1	-	TGTGCCAGCAGACATTCAGGGACAGGGGCCTCACCCCTCCACTTT	CASRHSGTGASPLHF
TRBV11-2	TRBJ1-6	TRBD1	-	TGTGCCAGCAGCGGGGGGACAGGGACGGGTTCACCCCTCCACTTT	CASSGGTGTGSPLHF
TRBV7-9	TRBJ1-4	TRBD1	-	TGTGCCAGCAGCAGGGACAGGGGCACTAATGAAAAACTGTTTTTT	CASSRDRGTNEKLFF
TRBV7-8	TRBJ1-2	-	few	TGTGCCAGCAGCTTCGTGGCAGGGGCCGGCTATGGCTACACCTTC	CASSFVAGAGYGYTF
TRBV9	TRBJ1-1	TRBD1	-	TGTGCCAGCAGCCTGCGGACAGGGACGGACACTGAAGCTTTCTTT	CASSLRTGTDTEAFF
TRBV9	TRBJ2-2	TRBD2	-	TGTGCCAGCAGCGAGGGAGCTAGCGGGGGATACACCGGGGAGCTGTTTTTT	CASSEGASGGYTGELFF
TRBV28	TRBJ1-5	-	few	TGTGCCAGCATCCCCGGACTGGGGGCGGGTCAGCCCCAGCATTTT	CASIPGLGAGQPQHF
TRBV5-8	TRBJ1-1	-	-	TGTGCCAGCAGCGCGGGACGGATGAACACTGAAGCTTTCTTT	CASSAGRMNTEAFF
TRBV6-5	TRBJ1-1	TRBD1	-	TGTGCCAGCAGTAGGGACAGGGGGAACACTGAAGCTTTCTTT	CASSRDRGNTEAFF
TRBV6-1	TRBJ1-1	-	-	TGTGCCAGCAGTGATAACTTCAGTCGGGGGAACACTGAAGCTTTCTTT	CASSDNFSRGNTEAFF
TRBV6-5	TRBJ1-3	TRBD1	few	TGTGCCAGCAGTTACACAGGGGCCGGGAGCACCATATATTTT	CASSYTGAGSTIYF
TRBV7-2	TRBJ2-7	-	-	TGTGCCAGCAGCGCCGGGATTCGATACGAGCAGTACTTC	CASSAGIRYEQYF
TRBV6-6	TRBJ1-3	-	-	TGTGCCAGCAGTCTTCGACAGAATGTGTTGTCTGGAAACACCATATATTTT	CASSLRQNVLSGNTIYF
TRBV2	TRBJ2-1	TRBD2	-	TGTGCCAGCAGTGTAAGGCTAGCGGGCGTTCTTTCAAGCTCCTACAATGAGCAGTTCTTC	CASSVRLAGVLSSSYNEQFF
TRBV2	TRBJ2-5	-	few	TGTGCCAGCTTAGGACATGTACAAGAGACCCAGTACTTC	CASLGHVQETQYF
TRBV21-1	TRBJ2-3	-	-	TGTGCCAGCAGCAAAAGAGGGGGCCCGAGCACAGATACGCAGTATTTT	CASSKRGGPSTDTQYF
TRBV5-1	TRBJ2-4	TRBD2	-	TGCGCCAGCAGCTCGGGACTAGATATGGGCATTCAGTACTTC	CASSSGLDMGIQYF
TRBV27	TRBJ1-2	TRBD1	-	TGTGCCAGCAGCGACAGGGATAATAACTATGGCTACACCTTC	CASSDRDNNYGYTF
TRBV10-2	TRBJ2-1	-	-	TGCGCCAGCATCCGGACAGCCTACAATGAGCAGTTCTTC	CASIRTAYNEQFF
TRBV5-6	TRBJ1-2	-	-	TGTGCCAGCAGACTAGCCGGGGGGCGGCGGGGCTACACCTTC	CASRLAGGRRGYTF
TRBV11-3	TRBJ1-5	TRBD1	once	TGTGCCAGCAGCCCGGGACAGGCCAGTCAGCCCCAGCATTTT	CASSPGQASQPQHF